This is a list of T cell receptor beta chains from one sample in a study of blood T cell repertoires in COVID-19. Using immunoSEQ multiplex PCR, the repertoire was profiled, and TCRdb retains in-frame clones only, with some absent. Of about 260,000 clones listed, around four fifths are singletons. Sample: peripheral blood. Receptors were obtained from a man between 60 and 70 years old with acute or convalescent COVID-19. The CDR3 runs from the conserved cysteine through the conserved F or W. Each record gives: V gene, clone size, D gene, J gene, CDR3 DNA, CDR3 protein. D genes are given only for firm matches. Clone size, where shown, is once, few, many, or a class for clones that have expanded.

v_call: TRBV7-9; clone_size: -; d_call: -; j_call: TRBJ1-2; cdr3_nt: TGTGCCAGCAGCCTGACAGCTAACTATGGCTACACCTTC; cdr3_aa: CASSLTANYGYTF
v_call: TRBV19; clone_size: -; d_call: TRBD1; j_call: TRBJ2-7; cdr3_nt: TGTGCCAGTGCCCCCCAGGGGGCGGGAAGCTCCTACGAGCAGTACTTC; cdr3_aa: CASAPQGAGSSYEQYF
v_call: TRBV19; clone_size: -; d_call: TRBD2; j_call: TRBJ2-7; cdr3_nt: TGTGCCAGTAGTTTTACTTCGGGGGGGACCTACGAGCAGTACTTC; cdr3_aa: CASSFTSGGTYEQYF
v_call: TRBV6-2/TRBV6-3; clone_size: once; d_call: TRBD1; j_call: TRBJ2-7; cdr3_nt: TGTGCCAGCAGTTACCCCTGGGGACAGGCCTACGAGCAGTACTTC; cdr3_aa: CASSYPWGQAYEQYF
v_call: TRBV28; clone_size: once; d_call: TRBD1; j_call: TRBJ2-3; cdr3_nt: TGTGCCAGCAGTTTAAGACAGGGGGGTGCAGATACGCAGTATTTT; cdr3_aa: CASSLRQGGADTQYF
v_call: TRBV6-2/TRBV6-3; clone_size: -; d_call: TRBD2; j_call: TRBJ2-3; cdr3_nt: TGTGCCAGCAGTTACCGGGACTACCAAGATACGCAGTATTTT; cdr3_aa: CASSYRDYQDTQYF
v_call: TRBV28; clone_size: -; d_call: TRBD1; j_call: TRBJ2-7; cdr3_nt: TGTGCCAGCAGCCGGACAGGGACCTCCTACGAGCAGTACTTC; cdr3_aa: CASSRTGTSYEQYF
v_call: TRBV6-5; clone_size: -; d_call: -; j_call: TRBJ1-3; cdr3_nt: TGTGCCAGCAGCTACTCCGCAGGGAGGAACACCATATATTTT; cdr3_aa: CASSYSAGRNTIYF
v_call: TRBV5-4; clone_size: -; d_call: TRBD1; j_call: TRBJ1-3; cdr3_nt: TGTGCCAGCAGCGGACAGGGTAGCTCTGGAAACACCATATATTTT; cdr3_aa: CASSGQGSSGNTIYF
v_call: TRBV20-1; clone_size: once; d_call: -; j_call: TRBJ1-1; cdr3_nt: TGCAGTGCTAGTTTCATGAACACTGAAGCTTTCTTT; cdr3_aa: CSASFMNTEAFF
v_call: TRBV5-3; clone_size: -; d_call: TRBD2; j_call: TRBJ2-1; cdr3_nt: TGTGCCAGACGTCGACAGAGACTAGCGGGAGGAATACCCAATGAGCAGTTCTTC; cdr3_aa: CARRRQRLAGGIPNEQFF
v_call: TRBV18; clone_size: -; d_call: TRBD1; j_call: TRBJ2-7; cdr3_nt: TGTGCCAGCTCACCCGAGGGGTGGACAGGACCTCTATCCCCCTACGAGCAGTACTTC; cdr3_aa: CASSPEGWTGPLSPYEQYF
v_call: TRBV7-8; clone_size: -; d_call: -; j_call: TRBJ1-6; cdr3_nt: TGTGCCAGCAGCTTTCCTTCCCAGGGAAGGGATTCACCCCTCCACTTT; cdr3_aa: CASSFPSQGRDSPLHF
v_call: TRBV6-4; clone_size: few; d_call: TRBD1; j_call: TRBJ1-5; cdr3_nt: TGTGCCAGCAGTCCGACAGGGGGTAGCAATCAGCCCCAGCATTTT; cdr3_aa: CASSPTGGSNQPQHF
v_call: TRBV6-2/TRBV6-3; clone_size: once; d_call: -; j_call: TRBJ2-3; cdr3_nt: TGTGCCAGCAGCGTTACCGAGACAGGCACAGATACGCAGTATTTT; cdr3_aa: CASSVTETGTDTQYF
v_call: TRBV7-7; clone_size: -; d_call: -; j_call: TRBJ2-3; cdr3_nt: TGTGCTAGCAGCTTAGACTTCACAGATACGCAGTATTTT; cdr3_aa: CASSLDFTDTQYF
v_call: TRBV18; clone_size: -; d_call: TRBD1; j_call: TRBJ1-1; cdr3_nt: TGTGCCAGCTCAAGGGGACAGAGGGACACTGAAGCTTTCTTT; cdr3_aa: CASSRGQRDTEAFF
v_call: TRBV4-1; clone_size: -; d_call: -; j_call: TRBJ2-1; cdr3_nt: TGCGCCAGCAGCGAAGCCTCCCCGGGAGCCTCCTACAATGAGCAGTTCTTC; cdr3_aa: CASSEASPGASYNEQFF